Below are 14 T cell receptor beta chains sequenced from a single sample in a study of chemoradiotherapy in HPV16-positive cancers. Sequencing used immunoSEQ multiplex PCR; TCRdb keeps in-frame clones, though not all of them. The sample lists about 9,000 clones; roughly 80% were seen once. Sample collection was performed from a patient who underwent chemoradiotherapy. The receptors come from a human donor with HPV-associated anogenital cancer.

The rearrangement links TRBV5-4 to TRBJ2-7, with D hard to call. CDR1 is SGHNT, CDR2 YYREEE, per germline (reference sequence). CDR3 length: 14 residues. The germline V and J ends were trimmed by 0 bases and 6 bases, with 13 bases remaining between them. The CDR3 sequence: CASSLGRSPGEQYF. The CDR3 DNA follows: TGTGCCAGCAGCTTGGGAAGGAGTCCAGGCGAGCAGTACTTC.

The chain links TRBV13 to TRBJ2-7; 7 bases align to TRBD2. Germline V gene data show CDR1 as PRHDT and CDR2 as FYEKMQ (reference sequence). V lost 2 bases to trimming and J lost 7 bases; unmatched junction nucleotides: 5. This CDR3 comprises 13 residues. This CDR3 is CASSLRMGGEQYF. CDR3 in DNA: TGTGCCAGCAGCTTACGAATGGGGGGGGAGCAGTACTTC.

The rearrangement links TRBV7-7 to TRBJ2-7; either TRBD1 or TRBD2 may supply D (5 bases each). Germline CDR1 SSHAT, CDR2 FNYEAQ (reference sequence). CDR3 length: 15 residues. Trimming removed 1 base at V and 7 bases at J, with 17 bases between. For the CDR3, the DNA is TGTGCCAGCAGCTTAGGGGACGGAGGCCTGAAAGAGCAGTACTTC. Encoded protein: CASSLGDGGLKEQYF. Full variable domain (remainder filled in from reference TRBV7-7 and TRBJ2-7): GAGVSQSPRYKVTKRGQDVTLRCDPISSHATLYWYQQALGQGPEFLTYFNYEAQPDKSGLPSDRFSAERPEGSISTLTIQRTEQRDSAMYRCASSLGDGGLKEQYFGPGTRLTVT.

This chain uses TRBV2 with TRBJ1-6; tentatively, D is TRBD1 (5 bases). The CDR3 runs 16 residues. CDR1 is SNHLY, CDR2 FYNNEI, per germline. V gave up 6 bases and J gave up 4 bases, with 16 bases separating them. The chain's CDR3 is CASSRGGTDYNSPLHF. In DNA form, the CDR3 reads TGTGCCAGCAGCCGAGGAGGGACGGATTATAATTCACCCCTCCACTTT.

Concerning this clone itself: A junction boundary mismatches the germline segment, possibly from a read error. The chain is built from TRBV11-2 and TRBJ2-5; 10 bases are a match to TRBD1. Per germline, CDR1 SGHAT and CDR2 FQNNGV. The CDR3 is 14 residues long. The CDR3 bases are TGTGCCAGCAGCCCTGGACAGGGGGGAGAGGCCCAGTACTTC. Protein sequence: CASSPGQGGEAQYF.

The CDR3 DNA reads as TGCAGTGAGGGCAGGGACTACACCTTC. Its translation: CSEGRDYTF. The V and J genes are TRBV20-1 and TRBJ1-2; possibly TRBD1 for D (5 bases). This CDR3 comprises 9 residues. V dropped 7 bases and J dropped 10 bases, with 10 bases sitting between them. Per germline, CDR1 DFQATT and CDR2 SNEGSKA (reference sequence).

V gene TRBV5-1 combines with J gene TRBJ2-5; perhaps TRBD2 as D (6 bases). Germline V gene sequence: CDR1 SGHRS, CDR2 YFSETQ. CDR3 length equals 15 residues. With 4 bases removed from V and 5 bases from J, the gap between germline ends came to 18 bases. The CDR3 DNA reads as TGCGCCAGCAGCCCCTCTAGCGCACCCGGGGAGACCCAGTACTTC. This translates into CASSPSSAPGETQYF.

The chain combines TRBV9 with TRBJ1-1; perhaps TRBD1 as D (6 bases). Trimming cost V 0 bases and J 1 base, with 10 bases left between them. Germline CDR1 SGDLS, CDR2 YYNGEE. This CDR3 region has 15 residues. CDR3 in amino acids: CASSVGGGANTEAFF. The DNA of the CDR3 is TGTGCCAGCAGCGTAGGAGGGGGGGCGAACACTGAAGCTTTCTTT.

This chain joins TRBV9 and TRBJ2-3; D might be TRBD2 (6 bases). Germline CDR1 reads SGDLS; CDR2 reads YYNGEE. With 0 bases removed from V and 2 bases from J, the gap between germline ends came to 16 bases. CDR3 length equals 17 residues. The CDR3 coding sequence is TGTGCCAGCAGCGTAGATCTAGGCGGGACCCACACAGATACGCAGTATTTT. Residues: CASSVDLGGTHTDTQYF.

CDR3 coding DNA: TGTGCCAGCAGCCGCTGGACTCGGGAGCAGTACTTC. This codes for CASSRWTREQYF. The genes are TRBV11-2 and TRBJ2-7; the D gene is possibly TRBD2 (5 bases). This CDR3 contains 12 residues. Trimming removed 5 bases from V and 7 bases from J, with 12 bases in between. From germline, CDR1 is SGHAT and CDR2 FQNNGV.

V is TRBV7-8 and J is TRBJ2-3; a possible D gene is TRBD2 (6 bases). Trimming stripped 5 bases from V and 9 bases from J, with 21 bases between. The CDR3 is made up of 15 amino acids. The germline CDR1 and CDR2 sequences are SGHVS and FQNEAQ. CDR3 sequence (DNA): TGTGCCAGCAGCCCCGCCGGGACTGGGGTTGGCACGCAGTATTTT. This encodes CASSPAGTGVGTQYF.

This clone showed up just once. The V and J genes are TRBV6-1 and TRBJ2-3, with unresolved D. The CDR3 loop spans 13 amino acids. Trimming removed 3 bases at V and 6 bases at J, with 10 bases between. In germline, CDR1 is MNHNS, CDR2 SASEGT. CDR3 DNA sequence: TGTGCCAGCAGTGAGGGGTGGGCGGATACGCAGTATTTT. Encoded protein: CASSEGWADTQYF.

The chain combines TRBV29-1 with TRBJ1-5; D is ambiguous. This CDR3 region has 12 residues. Germline V CDR1 and CDR2: SQVTM, ANQGSEA. V shed 4 bases and J shed 3 bases, with 7 bases lying between them. This CDR3 reads CSVGSVNQPQHF. In DNA form, the CDR3 reads TGCAGCGTTGGTTCAGTCAATCAGCCCCAGCATTTT. Full variable domain (missing parts from reference TRBV29-1 and TRBJ1-5): SAVISQKPSRDICQRGTSLTIQCQVDSQVTMMFWYRQQPGQSLTLIATANQGSEATYESGFVIDKFPISRPNLTFSTLTVSNMSPEDSSIYLCSVGSVNQPQHFGDGTRLSIL.

This clone was seen a few times. The chain recombines TRBV29-1 with TRBJ1-1; 9 bases match TRBD1. The V and J ends lost 8 bases and 0 bases, in that order; junction bases with no gene match: 13. Germline V gene sequence: CDR1 SQVTM, CDR2 ANQGSEA. This CDR3 region has 16 residues. The CDR3 is CSTDPGTGFMNTEAFF. DNA for the CDR3: TGCAGCACCGATCCGGGGACAGGGTTTATGAACACTGAAGCTTTCTTT.